Listed here are 25 T cell receptor beta chains from one sample, sequenced in a study of blood T cell repertoires in COVID-19 (dated by TCRdb to 2018 to 2021). The library was generated by the immunoSEQ multiplex PCR assay. TCRdb limited this immuneACCESS table to in-frame rearrangements with V and J called. A share of clones is missing; checked studies link under half to unresolved V genes, and the rest is unexplained. The sample table lists 200,000 to 250,000 clones, around 87% of them with a count of one. Together, the top ten hold more than 7% of the sample. The source material was PBMCs or T cells enriched from blood (not recorded which). These receptors were obtained from a man aged 25-45 years in a cohort exposed to, infected with or recovered from COVID-19 (not recorded which).

The V gene is TRBV28, the J gene TRBJ1-1, with unresolved D. Between the trimmed V and J ends, which lost 2 bases and 3 bases, there was a span of 10 bases. The CDR3 loop spans 14 amino acids. Germline values: CDR1 MDHEN, CDR2 SYDVKM. The CDR3 DNA reads as TGTGCCAGCAGTTTAGTGGGCTGGGACACTGAAGCTTTCTTT. Its protein product is CASSLVGWDTEAFF.

The table lists this clone with a count of one. V is TRBV11-3 and J is TRBJ1-1, with a tentative D call TRBD1 (5 bases). The CDR3 runs 13 residues. Germline V gives CDR1 SGHNT, CDR2 YENEEA. The germline V and J ends were trimmed by 2 bases and 3 bases, with 7 bases remaining between them. The CDR3 spells CASSLQGYTEAFF. The CDR3 DNA sequence: TGTGCCAGCAGCTTACAGGGATACACTGAAGCTTTCTTT. Supplemented by reference TRBV11-3 and TRBJ1-1, the full variable domain reads EAGVVQSPRYKIIEKKQPVAFWCNPISGHNTLYWYLQNLGQGPELLIRYENEEAVDDSQLPKDRFSAERLKGVDSTLKIQPAELGDSAVYLCASSLQGYTEAFFGQGTRLTVV.

This chain joins TRBV9 and TRBJ2-3; 7 bases align to TRBD2. Germline assignment: CDR1 SGDLS and CDR2 YYNGEE. With V trimmed by 4 bases and J by 3 bases, 17 bases remained unmatched. The CDR3 has 18 amino acids. The CDR3 region has the DNA TGTGCCAGCAGCAGAAAGAATTTACGGGCGGGAGCGACAGATACGCAGTATTTT. Residues: CASSRKNLRAGATDTQYF.

The rearrangement links TRBV19 to TRBJ1-1, with D unresolved. V lost 2 bases, J lost 5 bases, and 15 bases lay in between. The CDR3 is 15 residues long. Germline V gene lookup returns CDR1 LNHDA and CDR2 SQIVND (reference sequence). This chain's CDR3 is CASSIYEGSRTEAFF. DNA of the CDR3: TGTGCCAGTAGTATATACGAGGGATCAAGGACTGAAGCTTTCTTT. Full variable domain (remainder filled in from reference TRBV19 and TRBJ1-1): DGGITQSPKYLFRKEGQNVTLSCEQNLNHDAMYWYRQDPGQGLRLIYYSQIVNDFQKGDIAEGYSVSREKKESFPLTVTSAQKNPTAFYLCASSIYEGSRTEAFFGQGTRLTVV.

The CDR3 coding sequence is TGTGCCAGCAGCGTAGATAGGGGACTAGCGGGACTCGCCGGGGAGCTGTTTTTT. Protein product: CASSVDRGLAGLAGELFF. V gene TRBV9 combines with J gene TRBJ2-2; TRBD2 aligns across 13 bases. The CDR3 runs 18 residues. Germline V gene sequence: CDR1 SGDLS, CDR2 YYNGEE. V lost 0 bases and J lost 6; bases outside the gene matches: 8.

In this sample, this clone turned up a few times. The genes are TRBV10-1 and TRBJ2-4, with TRBD1 matching over 8 bases. The CDR3 totals 13 residues. CDR1 WNHNN and CDR2 SYGVQD come from the germline V gene (reference sequence). The J segment lost 9 bases and the V segment lost 5 bases, leaving 6 bases of the junction unmatched. In DNA form, the CDR3 reads TGCGCCAGCAGTCGAGCCACAGGGGGCATTCAGTACTTC. This gives the protein CASSRATGGIQYF.

The J gene is TRBJ2-5, the V gene TRBV28, with 11 bases fitting TRBD2. Per germline, CDR1 MDHEN and CDR2 SYDVKM. This CDR3 comprises 15 residues. V lost 6 bases to trimming and J lost 4 bases; unmatched junction nucleotides: 7. The CDR3 spells CASRETSGIGETQYF. Here the CDR3 DNA reads TGTGCCAGCAGGGAGACTAGCGGGATTGGAGAGACCCAGTACTTC.

The V call is TRBV6-4, the J call TRBJ2-2, with 7 bases matching TRBD1. The J segment lost 4 bases and the V segment lost 0 bases, leaving 5 bases of the junction unmatched. This CDR3 contains 16 residues. Germline loops: CDR1 MRHNA, CDR2 SNTAGT. CDR3 amino acids: CASSDSPGTVTGELFF. DNA for the CDR3: TGTGCCAGCAGTGACTCACCCGGGACAGTCACCGGGGAGCTGTTTTTT.

The genes are TRBV12-3 or TRBV12-4 and TRBJ1-2; maybe TRBD1 (6 bases). Between the trimmed V and J ends, which lost 6 bases and 4 bases, there was a span of 12 bases. The CDR3 consists of 13 residues. Here the CDR3 DNA reads TGTGCCAGCAGCCGGACAGACCTCTATGGCTACACCTTC. Its translation: CASSRTDLYGYTF.

V is TRBV6-5 and J is TRBJ1-5, with TRBD1 matching 7 bases. The CDR3 is 14 amino acids. V shed 6 bases and J 4 bases; nucleotides not matched to a gene: 6. Germline assignment: CDR1 MNHEY and CDR2 SVGAGI. This chain's CDR3 is CASRKEGANQPQHF. The CDR3 bases are TGTGCCAGCAGAAAAGAGGGGGCGAATCAGCCCCAGCATTTT.

This rearrangement joins TRBV9 to TRBJ2-1, with TRBD2 matching 9 bases. The CDR3 sequence is 16 residues long. The V and J ends lost 0 bases and 2 bases, in that order; junction bases with no gene match: 3. Germline lookup yields CDR1 SGDLS and CDR2 YYNGEE. CDR3 residues: CASSVELAGTYNEQFF. The CDR3 DNA reads TGTGCCAGCAGCGTAGAACTAGCGGGCACCTACAATGAGCAGTTCTTC. The full variable domain, its missing parts supplied by reference TRBV9 and TRBJ2-1, is DSGVTQTPKHLITATGQRVTLRCSPRSGDLSVYWYQQSLDQGLQFLIQYYNGEERAKGNILERFSAQQFPDLHSELNLSSLELGDSALYFCASSVELAGTYNEQFFGPGTRLTVL.

This rearrangement joins TRBV7-2 to TRBJ1-1; no reliable D call. The CDR3 sequence is 12 residues long. V lost 2 bases and J lost 5, with 6 bases in between. The germline V gene has CDR1 SGHTA and CDR2 FQGNSA. The CDR3 reads CASSLTGTEAFF. CDR3 nucleotides: TGTGCCAGCAGCTTAACCGGGACTGAAGCTTTCTTT.

This clone was counted between two and nine times. The chain combines TRBV7-3 with TRBJ2-7, with 11 bases aligning to TRBD2. The CDR3 extends over 14 amino acids. J lost 7 bases, V lost 5 bases, and 7 bases had no gene match. From germline, CDR1 is SGHTA and CDR2 FQGTGA. CDR3 nucleotide sequence: TGTGCCAGCAGCGTTAGCGGGAGGGCCGGGGAGCAGTACTTC. As protein: CASSVSGRAGEQYF.

The chain carries TRBV19 and TRBJ2-2; 7 positions match TRBD1. The V and J ends lost 4 bases and 4 bases, in that order; junction bases with no gene match: 6. Germline CDR1 reads LNHDA; CDR2 reads SQIVND (reference sequence). This CDR3 is 15 amino acids long. CDR3 DNA: TGTGCCAGTAGTACCCCGACAGGGCCCACCGGGGAGCTGTTTTTT. Protein product: CASSTPTGPTGELFF.

The J gene is TRBJ2-4, the V gene TRBV28; TRBD2 matches at 10 bases. Germline CDR1 is MDHEN and CDR2 is SYDVKM. The CDR3 length is 15 residues. Losses at the gene ends were 8 bases for V and 7 bases for J; bases not matched to a gene: 11. The CDR3 nucleotides are TGTGCCAGCCCTCGGAGCGGGAGGGCCGAGAACATTCAGTACTTC. This translates into CASPRSGRAENIQYF.

This sequence joins TRBV19 and TRBJ1-1; 9 bases are shared with TRBD1. V lost 4 bases, J lost 1 base, and 4 bases stayed unmatched. CDR1 is LNHDA and CDR2 is SQIVND in the germline V gene (reference sequence). The CDR3 runs to 15 residues. The CDR3 nucleotides read TGTGCCAGTAGTAACAGGGGGCAGTCGAACACTGAAGCTTTCTTT. It specifies CASSNRGQSNTEAFF.

The rearrangement links TRBV24-1 to TRBJ2-1; 9 bases map to TRBD2. This CDR3 has 16 residues. V trimming: 6 bases; J trimming: 3 bases; junction bases outside the gene matches: 8. Per the germline V gene, CDR1 is KGHDR and CDR2 is SFDVKD. This CDR3 reads CATSRASGTGYNEQFF. CDR3 DNA: TGTGCCACCAGTCGGGCTAGCGGGACCGGCTACAATGAGCAGTTCTTC.

This clone has a single count. The rearrangement joins TRBV20-1 to TRBJ1-3; D is ambiguous. From germline, CDR1 is DFQATT and CDR2 SNEGSKA (reference sequence). The V and J ends lost 3 bases and 2 bases respectively, with 8 bases between them. This CDR3 is built from 13 residues. In DNA form, the CDR3 reads TGCAGTGCTAGTTGGGGAGCTGGAAACACCATATATTTT. It translates to CSASWGAGNTIYF.

The V and J genes are TRBV6-5 and TRBJ2-4, with D maybe TRBD2 (6 bases). Looked up from germline, CDR1 is MNHEY and CDR2 is SVGAGI. V lost 0 bases and J lost 0, with 9 bases in between. CDR3 length: 16 amino acids. As DNA, the CDR3 is TGTGCCAGCAGTTACTCAACGGGGGTAGCCAAAAACATTCAGTACTTC. It codes for CASSYSTGVAKNIQYF.

V and J are TRBV29-1 and TRBJ2-7, with 7 positions matching TRBD1. CDR1 SQVTM and CDR2 ANQGSEA come from the germline V gene. The CDR3 totals 15 residues. J gave up 3 bases and V 0 bases, and 8 bases lay outside the gene matches. The CDR3: CSVEDRGQAGYEQYF. Here the CDR3 DNA reads TGCAGCGTTGAAGATAGGGGGCAGGCCGGCTACGAGCAGTACTTC.

This rearrangement joins TRBV27 to TRBJ1-5, with D uncertain. The germline V gene has CDR1 MNHEY and CDR2 SMNVEV (reference sequence). The CDR3 sequence is 14 residues long. With 5 bases removed from V and 4 bases from J, the gap between germline ends came to 12 bases. DNA for the CDR3: TGTGCCAGCAGTAGGAGGGAGACTAATCAGCCCCAGCATTTT. Translating gives CASSRRETNQPQHF.

The chain links TRBV19 to TRBJ2-7; D not certain. CDR1 LNHDA and CDR2 SQIVND come from the germline V gene (reference sequence). The CDR3 spans 15 residues. The V gene lost 4 bases and the J gene lost 4 bases, with 17 bases spanning the gap. CDR3 in amino acids: CASSTRSPSTYEQYF. The CDR3, as DNA: TGTGCCAGTAGTACTCGTTCCCCTTCTACGTACGAGCAGTACTTC.

Only a few counts were recorded for this clone. This sequence joins TRBV28 and TRBJ2-7; TRBD2 matches at 10 bases. V trimming: 6 bases; J trimming: 6 bases; junction bases outside the gene matches: 11. The CDR3 consists of 15 residues. Per the germline V gene, CDR1 is MDHEN and CDR2 is SYDVKM. The chain's CDR3 is CASRPSGLASSEQYF. CDR3 bases: TGTGCCAGCAGACCATCGGGACTAGCGAGTTCCGAGCAGTACTTC.

The chain employs TRBV5-1 and TRBJ1-1; D might be TRBD1 (6 bases). Looked up from germline, CDR1 is SGHRS and CDR2 is YFSETQ. V was pared by 0 bases and J by 8 bases, with 11 bases between. There are 13 residues in the CDR3. Here the CDR3 DNA reads TGCGCCAGCAGCTTGGGGCAGGGGATAGAAGCTTTCTTT. Translation: CASSLGQGIEAFF. Together with reference TRBV5-1 and TRBJ1-1, the CDR3 gives the full variable domain: KAGVTQTPRYLIKTRGQQVTLSCSPISGHRSVSWYQQTPGQGLQFLFEYFSETQRNKGNFPGRFSGRQFSNSRSEMNVSTLELGDSALYLCASSLGQGIEAFFGQGTRLTVV.

The chain has TRBV6-5 and TRBJ1-4; D is possibly TRBD1 (5 bases). Trimming cost V 5 bases and J 4 bases, with 14 bases left between them. The germline V gene has CDR1 MNHEY and CDR2 SVGAGI. This CDR3 contains 15 residues. CDR3 in amino acids: CASSRQPAINEKLFF. DNA for the CDR3: TGTGCCAGCAGTCGACAGCCTGCAATTAATGAAAAACTGTTTTTT.